Listed here are 27 T cell receptor beta chains from one sample, sequenced in a study of T cell responses to AZD1222 COVID-19 vaccine. TCRdb's table, derived via immunoSEQ multiplex PCR, lists solely in-frame clones and lacks some. The sample has roughly 120,000 clones, more than 80% seen once. Sequenced here: peripheral blood, sampled on day 0 of AZD1222 vaccination. The receptor set was obtained from an adult in good health.

The rearrangement joins TRBV11-2 to TRBJ1-3; D gene ambiguous. V shed 4 bases and J shed 11 bases, with 9 bases lying between them. The CDR3 sequence is 11 residues long. Germline-derived CDR1 and CDR2 are SGHAT and FQNNGV. The chain's CDR3 is CASSSSTAIYF. The DNA for the CDR3 is TGTGCCAGCAGCTCATCCACCGCCATATATTTT.

CDR3 sequence: CASSQSTGGLGGTEAFF. CDR3 in DNA: TGTGCCAGTTCCCAATCCACAGGGGGCCTCGGTGGAACTGAAGCTTTCTTT. The chain recombines TRBV18 with TRBJ1-1, with TRBD1 matching over 9 bases. The germline V gene encodes CDR1 KGHSH and CDR2 LQKENI. CDR3 length: 17 amino acids. With 9 bases clipped from V and 5 bases from J, the junction kept 19 bases outside the gene matches. Together with reference TRBV18 and TRBJ1-1, the CDR3 gives the full variable domain: NAGVMQNPRHLVRRRGQEARLRCSPMKGHSHVYWYRQLPEEGLKFMVYLQKENIIDESGMPKERFSAEFPKEGPSILRIQQVVRGDSAAYFCASSQSTGGLGGTEAFFGQGTRLTVV.

V is TRBV29-1 and J is TRBJ2-2, with D perhaps given as TRBD1 or TRBD2 (5 bases each). This CDR3 is built from 14 residues. V lost 7 bases and J lost 2, with 14 bases in between. Germline lookup yields CDR1 SQVTM and CDR2 ANQGSEA. The CDR3 loop is CSARGDANTGELFF. CDR3 nucleotide sequence: TGCAGCGCCCGTGGGGACGCTAACACCGGGGAGCTGTTTTTT.

This sequence joins TRBV2 and TRBJ1-1, with 7 bases lining up with TRBD1. The germline gives CDR1 SNHLY, CDR2 FYNNEI. This CDR3 is 13 amino acids long. J gave up 0 bases and V 10 bases, and 5 bases lay outside the gene matches. The CDR3 nucleotides read TGTGCCACCAGGACAGGAGTGAACACTGAAGCTTTCTTT. This codes for CATRTGVNTEAFF. Looking up the rest from reference TRBV2 and TRBJ1-1 gives the full variable domain: EPEVTQTPSHQVTQMGQEVILRCVPISNHLYFYWYRQILGQKVEFLVSFYNNEISEKSEIFDDQFSVERPDGSNFTLKIRSTKLEDSAMYFCATRTGVNTEAFFGQGTRLTVV.

The rearrangement joins TRBV12-3 or TRBV12-4 to TRBJ2-7; 8 positions agree with TRBD1. The CDR3 length is 13 residues. After removal of 3 bases from V and 7 bases from J, the junction contained 5 bases not matched to a gene. The chain's CDR3 is CASSFQGAREQYF. CDR3 DNA: TGTGCCAGCAGTTTCCAGGGGGCACGGGAGCAGTACTTC.

V gene TRBV19 combines with J gene TRBJ1-1; D uncertain. The CDR3 has 13 residues. Per germline, CDR1 LNHDA and CDR2 SQIVND (reference sequence). Trimming took off 7 bases at V and 0 bases at J, with 9 bases between the two ends. CDR3 in DNA: TGTGCCAGTAAATGGCAGCTGAACACTGAAGCTTTCTTT. Translated, it gives CASKWQLNTEAFF.

About this clone: Other DNA sequences of this sample code for an identical CDR3. The chain is built from TRBV28 and TRBJ1-3; D ambiguous. Looked up from germline, CDR1 is MDHEN and CDR2 is SYDVKM. This CDR3 has 12 residues. Deletions cut 5 bases from V and 4 bases from J, with 6 bases between. CDR3 coding DNA: TGTGCCAGCAGTACGCCGGGAAACACCATATATTTT. Translating it yields CASSTPGNTIYF.

This clone was detected only a few times. A junction end diverges from the germline sequence, so it may reflect a read error. The chain links TRBV7-7 to TRBJ2-1; D perhaps matches TRBD2 (5 bases). CDR1 and CDR2 (germline): SSHAT, FNYEAQ (reference sequence). The CDR3 contains 13 residues. CDR3 loop: CASSLTAGGEQFF. CDR3 nucleotides: TGTGCTAGCAGCCTCACTGCCGGCGGGGAGCAGTTCTTC.

V gene TRBV19 combines with J gene TRBJ1-2; 9 nucleotides match TRBD1. V was clipped by 7 bases and J by 0 bases; unmatched bases: 9. From germline, CDR1 is LNHDA and CDR2 SQIVND (reference sequence). CDR3 size: 16 residues. CDR3 bases: TGTGCCAGTACCATGGACAGGGGTACGGCTAACTATGGCTACACCTTC. It yields the protein CASTMDRGTANYGYTF. Together with reference TRBV19 and TRBJ1-2, the CDR3 gives the full variable domain: DGGITQSPKYLFRKEGQNVTLSCEQNLNHDAMYWYRQDPGQGLRLIYYSQIVNDFQKGDIAEGYSVSREKKESFPLTVTSAQKNPTAFYLCASTMDRGTANYGYTFGSGTRLTVV.

The chain uses TRBV18 and TRBJ2-2, with unresolved D. V lost 2 bases and J lost 4, with 11 bases in between. Germline V CDR1 and CDR2: KGHSH, LQKENI. The CDR3 loop spans 15 amino acids. In DNA, the CDR3 is TGTGCCAGCTCACCATCGCCCGACTTCACCGGGGAGCTGTTTTTT. Encoded protein: CASSPSPDFTGELFF.

This rearrangement joins TRBV6-5 to TRBJ1-1; the D gene is possibly TRBD1 (5 bases). From germline, CDR1 is MNHEY and CDR2 SVGAGI. V lost 4 bases, J lost 5 bases, and 11 bases lay in between. The CDR3 consists of 13 residues. CDR3 in DNA: TGTGCCAGCAGTTTCAGGGAATATACTGAAGCTTTCTTT. Protein sequence: CASSFREYTEAFF.

This clone was counted a few times. This chain uses TRBV10-1 with TRBJ2-2; 7 bases map to TRBD2. CDR3 length equals 14 residues. Germline-derived CDR1 and CDR2 are WNHNN and SYGVQD (reference sequence). Trimming cost V 7 bases and J 1 base; bases outside gene matches: 3. CDR3 amino acids: CASTPGGNTGELFF. CDR3 DNA: TGCGCCAGCACGCCGGGAGGGAACACCGGGGAGCTGTTTTTT.

The table lists this clone with a few counts. V and J are TRBV5-1 and TRBJ2-5; D may be TRBD1 (6 bases). The length of the CDR3 is 18 residues. V was shortened by 0 bases and J by 5 bases, with 23 bases between the two germline ends. From germline, CDR1 is SGHRS and CDR2 YFSETQ. CDR3 amino acids: CASSLGPGRGGIGETQYF. The CDR3 nucleotides read TGCGCCAGCAGCTTGGGCCCAGGGAGAGGGGGAATTGGGGAGACCCAGTACTTC.

The chain couples TRBV19 to TRBJ1-1; TRBD1 might be the D (6 bases). Deletions cut 6 bases from V and 0 bases from J, with 14 bases between. The CDR3 is made up of 15 amino acids. Germline-derived CDR1 and CDR2 are LNHDA and SQIVND (reference sequence). CDR3 in amino acids: CASRRKGGVNTEAFF. The CDR3 region has the DNA TGTGCCAGTAGACGGAAAGGGGGGGTGAACACTGAAGCTTTCTTT.

This chain connects TRBV28 to TRBJ1-4; no clear D gene. V was cut by 8 bases and J by 0 bases, with 13 bases left in between. Germline CDR1 MDHEN, CDR2 SYDVKM. CDR3 size: 15 residues. CDR3 DNA sequence: TGTGCCAGCGAAAAAGTGGGTGCAACTAATGAAAAACTGTTTTTT. Amino acids: CASEKVGATNEKLFF.

This sequence joins TRBV4-2 and TRBJ2-3; 13 nucleotides agree with TRBD2. V lost 1 base and J lost 2; bases outside the gene matches: 6. The CDR3 contains 18 residues. Per germline, CDR1 LGHNA and CDR2 YNFKEQ. Written as DNA, the CDR3 is TGTGCCAGCAGCCAAGCGGAACTAGCGGGAGGGACCACAGATACGCAGTATTTT. This sequence encodes CASSQAELAGGTTDTQYF.

The chain recombines TRBV2 with TRBJ1-1, with D maybe TRBD1 (6 bases). This CDR3 comprises 15 residues. Trimming removed 7 bases at V and 6 bases at J, with 21 bases between. CDR1 is SNHLY and CDR2 is FYNNEI in the germline V gene. The DNA for the CDR3 is TGTGCCAGCACCCTGGGGGCGTTAGTGGGGGCTGAAGCTTTCTTT. Its translation is CASTLGALVGAEAFF.

The V and J genes are TRBV7-8 and TRBJ2-6; tentatively, D is TRBD1 (6 bases). Germline assignment: CDR1 SGHVS and CDR2 FQNEAQ. The CDR3 is 15 amino acids. The germline V and J ends were trimmed by 5 bases and 0 bases, with 8 bases remaining between them. The CDR3 reads CASSRGGSGANVLTF. CDR3 nucleotide sequence: TGTGCCAGCAGCCGAGGGGGCTCTGGGGCCAACGTCCTGACTTTC.

The chain is built from TRBV5-1 and TRBJ2-2; D is undetermined. The CDR3 is 15 amino acids. CDR1 and CDR2 from the germline V gene are SGHRS and YFSETQ. With 1 base removed from V and 0 bases from J, the gap between germline ends came to 7 bases. CDR3 sequence reads: CASSLRQANTGELFF. CDR3 nucleotide sequence: TGCGCCAGCAGCTTGAGGCAGGCGAACACCGGGGAGCTGTTTTTT.

The chain couples TRBV5-6 to TRBJ2-2; no clear D. V was clipped by 4 bases and J by 3 bases, with 13 bases between them. Germline-derived CDR1 and CDR2 are SGHDT and YYEEEE. The CDR3 totals 15 residues. The chain's CDR3 is CASSVGPSYTGELFF. DNA for the CDR3: TGTGCCAGCAGCGTTGGGCCCAGTTACACCGGGGAGCTGTTTTTT.

The chain combines TRBV28 with TRBJ1-2; D not certain. The ends were cut back, 7 bases at V and 8 bases at J, with 23 bases in the middle. The CDR3 contains 15 residues. Germline CDR1 and CDR2: MDHEN and SYDVKM. The CDR3 DNA follows: TGTGCCAGCACGGCGGCACTCGGCCTTGGCGGGGGCTACACCTTC. It translates to CASTAALGLGGGYTF.

The chain combines TRBV18 with TRBJ1-5; tentatively, D is TRBD1 (6 bases). Trimming pared 6 bases from V and 4 bases from J, leaving 10 bases between. The CDR3 extends over 13 amino acids. Germline CDR1 KGHSH, CDR2 LQKENI. The CDR3 DNA reads TGTGCCAGCTCCGCCCAGGGGAATCAGCCCCAGCATTTT. This translates into CASSAQGNQPQHF.

The chain carries TRBV29-1 and TRBJ1-5; perhaps TRBD1 as D (5 bases). The CDR3 has 14 amino acids. With 6 bases removed from V and 4 bases from J, the gap between germline ends came to 16 bases. The germline V gene has CDR1 SQVTM and CDR2 ANQGSEA. CDR3 amino acids: CSVAGSSGNQPQHF. DNA of the CDR3: TGCAGCGTCGCAGGGTCCTCCGGAAATCAGCCCCAGCATTTT.

The chain is built from TRBV7-2 and TRBJ2-5; TRBD2 matches 14 bases. Germline V lookup: CDR1 SGHTA, CDR2 FQGNSA. The CDR3 length is 18 residues. With 0 bases clipped from V and 4 bases from J, the junction kept 7 bases outside the gene matches. The chain's CDR3 is CASSLAYGTSGSVETQYF. The DNA for the CDR3 is TGTGCCAGCAGCTTAGCGTATGGGACTAGCGGGAGTGTAGAGACCCAGTACTTC.

The chain has TRBV4-1 and TRBJ1-5; D uncertain. Trimming left V 0 bases short and J 1 base short, with 16 bases between. Germline V gives CDR1 MGHRA, CDR2 YSYEKL. The CDR3 contains 18 residues. CDR3 loop: CASSQEPQSPVSNQPQHF. CDR3 bases: TGCGCCAGCAGCCAAGAACCCCAATCCCCAGTGAGCAATCAGCCCCAGCATTTT.

V usage is TRBV7-3 and J usage is TRBJ2-1; possible D gene TRBD2, 6 bases. V lost 5 bases and J 3 bases, leaving 17 bases between the germline ends. The CDR3 loop spans 16 amino acids. In germline, CDR1 is SGHTA, CDR2 FQGTGA. CDR3 amino acids: CASSNNPGLYYNEQFF. For the CDR3, the DNA is TGTGCCAGCAGCAATAACCCGGGACTCTACTACAATGAGCAGTTCTTC. The full variable domain, with the rest looked up from reference TRBV7-3 and TRBJ2-1, is GAGVSQTPSNKVTEKGKYVELRCDPISGHTALYWYRQSLGQGPEFLIYFQGTGAADDSGLPNDRFFAVRPEGSVSTLKIQRTERGDSAVYLCASSNNPGLYYNEQFFGPGTRLTVL.

The rearrangement links TRBV12-3 or TRBV12-4 to TRBJ1-2; D is possibly TRBD1 (5 bases). The length of the CDR3 is 12 residues. V shed 6 bases and J shed 8 bases, with 13 bases lying between them. The CDR3 protein is CASSLVGEGYTF. The CDR3 coding sequence is TGTGCCAGCAGCCTGGTAGGGGAGGGCTACACCTTC.